The entry below describes one T cell receptor (beta chain). The source of the sample is a study of cytomegalovirus exposure and HLA in healthy donors. Germline V gene lookup returns CDR1 SGHTA and CDR2 FQGTGA. The CDR3 is 15 residues long. V lost 5 bases and J 8 bases, leaving 16 bases between the germline ends. The PCR employed 60 Vbeta primers together with 13 Jbeta primers. Assay used: immunoSEQ multiplex PCR; TCRdb lists only in-frame clones, some missing. The sample is made up of roughly 51,000 clones, and the top ten hold 5.5% to 7% of it. This sequence joins TRBV7-3 and TRBJ1-6; tentatively, D is TRBD1 (6 bases). This TCR was sampled from a male donor in good health and CMV-seropositive. Sequenced sample: PBMCs. The CDR3 DNA sequence: TGTGCCAGCAGCGAGGGACACCCGGATTATTCACCCCTCCACTTT. This translates into CASSEGHPDYSPLHF.